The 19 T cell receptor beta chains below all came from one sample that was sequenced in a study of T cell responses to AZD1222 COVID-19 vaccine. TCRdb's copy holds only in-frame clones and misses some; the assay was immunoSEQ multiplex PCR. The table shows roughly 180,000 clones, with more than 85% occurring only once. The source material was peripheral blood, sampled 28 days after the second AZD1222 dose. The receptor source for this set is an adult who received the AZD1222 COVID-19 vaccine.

The CDR3 region is CASRRRRTDLNTGELFF. The CDR3 region has the DNA TGTGCCAGCAGGCGTAGACGGACAGACCTTAACACCGGGGAGCTGTTTTTT. The J gene is TRBJ2-2, the V gene TRBV28; D is perhaps TRBD1 (6 bases). V lost 6 bases and J 2 bases, leaving 19 bases between the germline ends. In germline, CDR1 is MDHEN, CDR2 SYDVKM. This CDR3 has 17 amino acids.

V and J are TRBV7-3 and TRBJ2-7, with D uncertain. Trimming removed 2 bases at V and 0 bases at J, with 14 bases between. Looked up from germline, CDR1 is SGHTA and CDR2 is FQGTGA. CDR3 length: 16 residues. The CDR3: CASSLLPGRVSYEQYF. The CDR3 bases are TGTGCCAGCAGCTTACTACCTGGACGGGTCTCCTACGAGCAGTACTTC.

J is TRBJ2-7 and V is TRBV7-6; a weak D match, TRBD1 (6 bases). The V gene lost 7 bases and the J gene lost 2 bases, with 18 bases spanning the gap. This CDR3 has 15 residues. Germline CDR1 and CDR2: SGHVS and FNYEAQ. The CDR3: CASTPILGTTYEQYF. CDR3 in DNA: TGTGCCAGCACTCCCATCTTGGGGACAACCTACGAGCAGTACTTC.

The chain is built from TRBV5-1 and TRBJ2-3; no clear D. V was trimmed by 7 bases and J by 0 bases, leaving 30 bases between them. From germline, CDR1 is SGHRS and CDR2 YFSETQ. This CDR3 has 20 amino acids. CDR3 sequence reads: CASSKWARARGASSTDTQYF. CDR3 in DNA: TGCGCCAGCTCTAAATGGGCTAGAGCCCGTGGTGCCTCTAGCACAGATACGCAGTATTTT.

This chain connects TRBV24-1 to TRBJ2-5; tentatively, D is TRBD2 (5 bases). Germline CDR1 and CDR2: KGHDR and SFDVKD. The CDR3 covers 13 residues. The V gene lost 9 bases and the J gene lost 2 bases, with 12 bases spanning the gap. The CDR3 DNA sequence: TGTGCCACCGGAGATAGCGCTCAAGAGACCCAGTACTTC. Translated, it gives CATGDSAQETQYF.

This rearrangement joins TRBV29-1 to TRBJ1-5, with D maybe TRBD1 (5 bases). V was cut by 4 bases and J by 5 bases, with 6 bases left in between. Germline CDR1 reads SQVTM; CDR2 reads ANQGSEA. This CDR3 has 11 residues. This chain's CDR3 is CSVGGDQPQHF. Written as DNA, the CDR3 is TGCAGCGTTGGGGGGGATCAGCCCCAGCATTTT.

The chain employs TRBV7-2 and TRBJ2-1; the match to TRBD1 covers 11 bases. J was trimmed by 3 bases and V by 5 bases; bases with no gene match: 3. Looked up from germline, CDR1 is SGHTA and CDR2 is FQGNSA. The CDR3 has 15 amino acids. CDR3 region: CASSQGTGGYNEQFF. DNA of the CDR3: TGTGCCAGCAGCCAGGGGACAGGGGGCTACAATGAGCAGTTCTTC. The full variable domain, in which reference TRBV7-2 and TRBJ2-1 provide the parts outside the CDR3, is GAGVSQSPSNKVTEKGKDVELRCDPISGHTALYWYRQSLGQGLEFLIYFQGNSAPDKSGLPSDRFSAERTGGSVSTLTIQRTQQEDSAVYLCASSQGTGGYNEQFFGPGTRLTVL.

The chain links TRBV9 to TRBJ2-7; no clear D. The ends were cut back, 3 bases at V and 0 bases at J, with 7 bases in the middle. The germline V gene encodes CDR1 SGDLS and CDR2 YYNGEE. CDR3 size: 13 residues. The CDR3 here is CASSAPRSYEQYF. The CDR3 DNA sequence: TGTGCCAGCAGCGCCCCTCGCTCCTACGAGCAGTACTTC. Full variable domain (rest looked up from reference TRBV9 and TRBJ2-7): DSGVTQTPKHLITATGQRVTLRCSPRSGDLSVYWYQQSLDQGLQFLIQYYNGEERAKGNILERFSAQQFPDLHSELNLSSLELGDSALYFCASSAPRSYEQYFGPGTRLTVT.

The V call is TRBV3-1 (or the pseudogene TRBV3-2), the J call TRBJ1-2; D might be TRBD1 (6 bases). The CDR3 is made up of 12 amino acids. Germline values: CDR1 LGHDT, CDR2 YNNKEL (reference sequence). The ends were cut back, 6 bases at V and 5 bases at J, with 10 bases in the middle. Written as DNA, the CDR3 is TGTGCCAGCAGTGTAACAGGGTATGGCTACACCTTC. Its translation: CASSVTGYGYTF.

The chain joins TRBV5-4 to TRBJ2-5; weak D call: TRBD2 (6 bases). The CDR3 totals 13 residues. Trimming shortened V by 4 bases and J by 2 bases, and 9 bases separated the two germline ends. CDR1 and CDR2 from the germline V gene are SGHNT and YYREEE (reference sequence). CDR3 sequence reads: CASSRGLQETQYF. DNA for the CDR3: TGTGCCAGCAGCCGTGGACTACAAGAGACCCAGTACTTC.

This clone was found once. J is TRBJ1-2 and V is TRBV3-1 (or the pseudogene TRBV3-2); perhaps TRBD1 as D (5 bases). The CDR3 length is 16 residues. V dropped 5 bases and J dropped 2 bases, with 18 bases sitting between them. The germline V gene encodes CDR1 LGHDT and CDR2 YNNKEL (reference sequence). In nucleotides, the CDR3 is TGTGCCAGCAGCGACAACGGGGGTGTTAACAACTATGGCTACACCTTC. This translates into CASSDNGGVNNYGYTF.

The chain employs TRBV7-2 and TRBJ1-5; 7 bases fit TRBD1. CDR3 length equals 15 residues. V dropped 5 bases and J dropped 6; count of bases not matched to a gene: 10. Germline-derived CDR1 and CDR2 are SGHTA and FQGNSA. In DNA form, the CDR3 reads TGTGCCAGCAGCCTCCGGACAGGAATAACTCAGCCCCAGCATTTT. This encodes CASSLRTGITQPQHF.

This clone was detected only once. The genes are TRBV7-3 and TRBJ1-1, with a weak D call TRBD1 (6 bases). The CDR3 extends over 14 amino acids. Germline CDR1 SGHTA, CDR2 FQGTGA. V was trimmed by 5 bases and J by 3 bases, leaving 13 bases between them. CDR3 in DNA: TGTGCCAGCAGCGTACAGGGTAGAGACACTGAAGCTTTCTTT. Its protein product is CASSVQGRDTEAFF.

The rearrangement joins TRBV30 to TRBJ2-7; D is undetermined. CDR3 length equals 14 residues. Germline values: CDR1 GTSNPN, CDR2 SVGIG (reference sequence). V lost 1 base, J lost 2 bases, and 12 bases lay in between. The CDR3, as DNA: TGTGCCTGGAGTGGCGACTCGAGGACCTACGAGCAGTACTTC. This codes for CAWSGDSRTYEQYF. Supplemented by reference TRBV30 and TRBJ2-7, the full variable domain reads SQTIHQWPATLVQPVGSPLSLECTVEGTSNPNLYWYRQAAGRGLQLLFYSVGIGQISSEVPQNLSASRPQDRQFILSSKKLLLSDSGFYLCAWSGDSRTYEQYFGPGTRLTVT.

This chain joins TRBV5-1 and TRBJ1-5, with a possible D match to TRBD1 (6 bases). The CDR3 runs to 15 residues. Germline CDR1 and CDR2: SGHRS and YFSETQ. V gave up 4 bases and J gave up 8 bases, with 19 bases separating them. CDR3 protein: CASSLGGTAREPQHF. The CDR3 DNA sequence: TGCGCCAGCAGCCTTGGGGGCACGGCGCGGGAGCCCCAGCATTTT.

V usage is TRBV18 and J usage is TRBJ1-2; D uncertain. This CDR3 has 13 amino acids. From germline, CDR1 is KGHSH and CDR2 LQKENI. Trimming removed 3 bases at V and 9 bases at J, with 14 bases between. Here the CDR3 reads CASSPETGTRYTF. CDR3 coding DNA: TGTGCCAGCTCACCGGAGACGGGTACCCGCTACACCTTC. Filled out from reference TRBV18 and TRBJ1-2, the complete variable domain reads NAGVMQNPRHLVRRRGQEARLRCSPMKGHSHVYWYRQLPEEGLKFMVYLQKENIIDESGMPKERFSAEFPKEGPSILRIQQVVRGDSAAYFCASSPETGTRYTFGSGTRLTVV.

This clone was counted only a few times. Here the CDR3 reads CASRHSGTELEAFF. For the CDR3, the DNA is TGTGCCAGCAGACACTCCGGGACGGAGCTTGAAGCTTTCTTT. The genes are TRBV11-3 and TRBJ1-1, with D tentatively TRBD1 (5 bases). Germline CDR1 SGHNT, CDR2 YENEEA. The CDR3 sequence is 14 residues long. V lost 6 bases and J lost 7, with 18 bases in between.

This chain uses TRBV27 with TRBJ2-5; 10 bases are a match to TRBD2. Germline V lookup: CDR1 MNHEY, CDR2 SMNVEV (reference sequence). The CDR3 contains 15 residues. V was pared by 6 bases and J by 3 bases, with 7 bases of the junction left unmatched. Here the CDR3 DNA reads TGTGCCAGCAGCAGCCGTGGACTAGCGGAAGAGACCCAGTACTTC. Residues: CASSSRGLAEETQYF.

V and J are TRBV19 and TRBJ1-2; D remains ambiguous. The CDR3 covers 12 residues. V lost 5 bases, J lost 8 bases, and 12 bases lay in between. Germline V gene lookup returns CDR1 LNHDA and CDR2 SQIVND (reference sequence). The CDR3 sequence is CASSSTGFGYTF. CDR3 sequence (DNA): TGTGCCAGTAGTTCTACTGGCTTCGGCTACACCTTC.